The rows below give T cell receptor beta chains drawn from one sample of a study of radiotherapy plus CTLA-4 blockade in lung cancer. TCRdb's table, derived via immunoSEQ multiplex PCR, lists solely in-frame clones and lacks some. This sample has roughly 90,000 clones, with about four fifths found just once. This sample comprised peripheral blood, obtained from a patient treated with radiotherapy plus ipilimumab. The source is a human donor with non-small cell lung cancer who had a partial response to radiotherapy plus ipilimumab. Some clones in this sample may be carry-over from other donors' samples. The CDR3 runs from the conserved cysteine through the conserved F or W. D genes are given only for firm matches. Expanded clones are given a class, and other clones once, few, many or no size at all.

>TRBV7-2|-|TRBJ2-1|TRBD2
CASSTLPTSGGYNEQFF
TGTGCCAGCAGCACGTTACCGACTAGCGGGGGGTACAATGAGCAGTTCTTC
>TRBV11-2|-|TRBJ1-6|-
CASSLDGGVRNSPLHF
TGTGCCAGCAGCTTAGACGGGGGGGTTCGGAATTCACCCCTCCACTTT
>TRBV5-6|-|TRBJ1-1|TRBD1
CASSPGTGSVVTEAFF
TGTGCCAGCAGCCCCGGGACAGGGAGTGTGGTCACTGAAGCTTTCTTT
>TRBV28|once|TRBJ1-4|-
CASSSFSAGKNEKLFF
TGTGCCAGCAGTTCCTTCTCGGCAGGAAAGAATGAAAAACTGTTTTTT
>TRBV15|once|TRBJ2-5|TRBD1
CATSRDRTGEETQYF
TGTGCCACCAGCAGAGATCGCACAGGGGAAGAGACCCAGTACTTC
>TRBV6-1|once|TRBJ1-1|-
CASSDGVPGDTEAFF
TGTGCCAGCAGTGATGGCGTCCCCGGGGACACTGAAGCTTTCTTT
>TRBV5-6|-|TRBJ1-2|TRBD1
CASSLGTGFSSGYTF
TGTGCCAGCAGCTTGGGGACAGGTTTTTCCTCCGGCTACACCTTC
>TRBV19|few|TRBJ1-2|-
CASGPGNGYTF
TGTGCCAGCGGCCCAGGGAATGGCTACACCTTC
>TRBV19|-|TRBJ1-2|-
CASTVNSDYGYTF
TGTGCCAGTACCGTGAATTCGGACTATGGCTACACCTTC
>TRBV4-3|few|TRBJ1-2|-
CASSQGTGVGYGYTF
TGCGCCAGCAGCCAAGGTACAGGAGTTGGCTATGGCTACACCTTC
>TRBV7-9|-|TRBJ2-3|-
CASTKGSTADTQYF
TGTGCCAGCACCAAAGGGAGCACGGCAGATACGCAGTATTTT
>TRBV28|few|TRBJ2-7|TRBD1
CASSPTGADYEQYF
TGTGCCAGCAGCCCGACAGGGGCTGACTACGAGCAGTACTTC
>TRBV6-6|once|TRBJ2-7|-
CASSYTGQGQYF
TGTGCCAGCAGTTACACAGGGCAGGGGCAGTACTTC
>TRBV5-4|-|TRBJ1-1|-
CASRQGEFNTEAFF
TGTGCCAGCAGGCAGGGCGAATTTAACACTGAAGCTTTCTTT
>TRBV7-9|-|TRBJ1-5|-
CASSRGGNQPQHF
TGTGCCAGCAGCCGAGGAGGCAATCAGCCCCAGCATTTT
>TRBV5-1|-|TRBJ2-7|-
CASSQGGNSYEQYF
TGCGCCAGCAGCCAGGGGGGAAACTCCTACGAGCAGTACTTC
>TRBV6-5|-|TRBJ2-7|-
CASSGDRRSYEQYF
TGTGCCAGCAGTGGCGACAGACGCTCCTACGAGCAGTACTTC
>TRBV7-9|-|TRBJ1-3|-
CASSLRGSGNTIYF
TGTGCCAGCAGCCTAAGGGGGTCTGGAAACACCATATATTTT
>TRBV5-1|-|TRBJ2-1|TRBD1
CASSSRPGQKYNEQFF
TGCGCCAGCAGCTCGCGCCCGGGACAGAAATACAATGAGCAGTTCTTC
>TRBV27|-|TRBJ2-7|-
CASSLTFRSTYEQYF
TGTGCCAGCAGTTTAACTTTCAGGTCCACCTACGAGCAGTACTTC
>TRBV2|-|TRBJ2-3|TRBD2
CASSNLPPGTSGSHTQYF
TGTGCCAGCAGTAATTTACCGCCGGGGACTAGCGGGAGTCATACGCAGTATTTT
>TRBV28|-|TRBJ2-7|-
CAREGGTNEQYF
TGTGCTAGGGAGGGGGGCACTAACGAGCAGTACTTC
>TRBV27|-|TRBJ1-2|-
CASSAGHYYGYTF
TGTGCCAGCAGTGCAGGACACTACTATGGCTACACCTTC
>TRBV5-1|-|TRBJ2-3|TRBD2
CASSLGTSGTTDTQYF
TGCGCCAGCAGCTTGGGGACTAGCGGGACCACAGATACGCAGTATTTT
>TRBV2|few|TRBJ2-4|-
CASSGGGAAKNIQYF
TGTGCCAGCAGCGGTGGAGGGGCGGCCAAAAACATTCAGTACTTC
>TRBV6-5|-|TRBJ2-6|-
CASRRGGGANVLTF
TGTGCCAGCAGGAGGGGGGGAGGGGCCAACGTCCTGACTTTC
>TRBV15|few|TRBJ2-5|-
CATSSGKETQYF
TGTGCCACCAGCTCAGGGAAAGAGACCCAGTACTTC
>TRBV18|-|TRBJ1-5|-
CASSLYGGEPQPQHF
TGTGCCAGCTCACTTTATGGGGGGGAACCTCAGCCCCAGCATTTT
>TRBV11-2|-|TRBJ1-1|-
CASSSTRGTEAFF
TGTGCCAGCAGCTCGACCAGGGGAACTGAAGCTTTCTTT
>TRBV2|-|TRBJ2-2|TRBD2
CASRLLAGGGGELFF
TGTGCCAGCAGATTGCTAGCGGGAGGGGGAGGGGAGCTGTTTTTT
>TRBV28|-|TRBJ1-1|-
CASSLLRTEAFF
TGTGCCAGCAGTTTATTGAGGACTGAAGCTTTCTTT
>TRBV15|-|TRBJ2-1|-
CATSRLRENYNEQFF
TGTGCCACCAGCAGACTCCGGGAGAACTACAATGAGCAGTTCTTC
>TRBV7-6|-|TRBJ1-3|-
CASSLVSGAGNTIYF
TGTGCCAGCAGCTTAGTCAGCGGCGCTGGAAACACCATATATTTT
>TRBV11-3|-|TRBJ1-6|TRBD1
CASSLVRQGVSPLHF
TGTGCCAGCAGCTTAGTTCGACAGGGGGTTTCACCCCTCCACTTT
>TRBV7-9|-|TRBJ1-2|TRBD1
CASSYGLTGGQVYGYTF
TGTGCCAGCAGCTACGGGTTGACGGGGGGACAGGTCTATGGCTACACCTTC
>TRBV6-1|once|TRBJ2-7|-
CASSVEGASGYEQYF
TGTGCCAGCAGTGTGGAGGGGGCTTCGGGCTACGAGCAGTACTTC
>TRBV6-5|once|TRBJ2-7|TRBD2
CASSYSRWREGYEQYF
TGTGCCAGCAGTTACTCGAGGTGGCGGGAGGGGTACGAGCAGTACTTC
>TRBV2|-|TRBJ2-1|TRBD1
CASSVVRGLRTSEQFF
TGTGCCAGCAGTGTCGTCAGGGGGCTTCGTACATCTGAGCAGTTCTTC
>TRBV6-1|-|TRBJ2-1|-
CASSRSRGSYNEQFF
TGTGCCAGCAGCCGAAGCCGGGGGTCCTACAATGAGCAGTTCTTC
>TRBV5-1|-|TRBJ1-1|TRBD1
CASSLARQGAGLVITEAFF
TGCGCCAGCAGCTTGGCCCGACAGGGGGCGGGGTTAGTTATCACTGAAGCTTTCTTT
>TRBV6-1|few|TRBJ1-1|TRBD1
CASTSYRGAEAFF
TGTGCCAGCACCTCCTACAGGGGAGCTGAAGCTTTCTTT
>TRBV19|-|TRBJ2-7|TRBD2
CASSFSGSGYEQYF
TGTGCCAGTAGTTTTAGCGGGAGCGGGTACGAGCAGTACTTC
>TRBV11-2|-|TRBJ1-5|TRBD1
CASATGVDQPQHF
TGTGCCAGCGCGACAGGGGTCGATCAGCCCCAGCATTTT